The entry that follows covers one TCR beta chain sequence. The sample is drawn from a study of blood T cell repertoires in COVID-19. At the level of the study: Spain, Italy and the United States supplied samples that represented acute and convalescent COVID-19. T cells, B-cell-depleted T cells, or PBMCs supplied cDNA or gDNA.

V was pared by 3 bases and J by 9 bases, with 10 bases of the junction left unmatched. CDR3 size: 14 residues. In germline, CDR1 is MNHEY, CDR2 SMNVEV (reference sequence). As processed by the authors: Amplifying reference gene primers gave estimates of nucleated cell counts. Clones were read by immunoSEQ multiplex PCR, and TCRdb kept only the in-frame ones, dropping some. Clone size and the V and J calls come from that table; the DNA yielded D and trimming. The table has under 150,000 clones, approximately 88% seen once. This TCR derives from a man aged 60 to 75 with acute or convalescent COVID-19. Sequenced sample: peripheral blood. This chain uses TRBV27 with TRBJ1-2; 7 bases fit TRBD1. The CDR3: CASSFRTLQGSYTF. The CDR3 DNA reads TGTGCCAGCAGTTTTCGAACCCTACAGGGGAGCTACACCTTC.